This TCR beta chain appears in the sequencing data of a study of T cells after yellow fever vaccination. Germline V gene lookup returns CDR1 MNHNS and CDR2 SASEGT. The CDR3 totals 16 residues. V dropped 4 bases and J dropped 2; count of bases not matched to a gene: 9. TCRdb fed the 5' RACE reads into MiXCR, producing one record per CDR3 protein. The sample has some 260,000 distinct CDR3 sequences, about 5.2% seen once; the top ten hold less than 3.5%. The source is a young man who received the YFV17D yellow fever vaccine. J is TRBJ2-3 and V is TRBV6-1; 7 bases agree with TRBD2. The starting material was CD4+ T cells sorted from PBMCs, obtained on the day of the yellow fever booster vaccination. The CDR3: CASSGRWGGTTDTQYF. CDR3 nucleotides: TGTGCCAGCAGTGGCCGGTGGGGGGGGACCACAGATACGCAGTATTTT.